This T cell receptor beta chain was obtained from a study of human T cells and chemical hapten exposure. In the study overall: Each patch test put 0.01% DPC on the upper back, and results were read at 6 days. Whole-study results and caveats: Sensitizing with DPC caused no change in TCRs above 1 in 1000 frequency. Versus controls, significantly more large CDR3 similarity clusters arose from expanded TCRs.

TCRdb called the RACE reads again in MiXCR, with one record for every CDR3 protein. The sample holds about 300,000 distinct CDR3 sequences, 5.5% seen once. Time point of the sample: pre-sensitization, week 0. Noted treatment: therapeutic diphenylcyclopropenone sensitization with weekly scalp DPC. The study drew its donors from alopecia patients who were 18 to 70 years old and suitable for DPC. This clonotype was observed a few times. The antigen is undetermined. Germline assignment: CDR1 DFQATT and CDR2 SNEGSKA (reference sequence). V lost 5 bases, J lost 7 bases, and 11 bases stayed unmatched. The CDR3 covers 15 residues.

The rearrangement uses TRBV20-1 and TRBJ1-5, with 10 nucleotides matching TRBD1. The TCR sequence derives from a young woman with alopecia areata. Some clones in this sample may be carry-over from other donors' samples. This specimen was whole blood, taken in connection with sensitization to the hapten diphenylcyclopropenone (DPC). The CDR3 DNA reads TGCAGTGCTTCGGGACAGGGGCACGGCGGGCAGCCCCAGCATTTT. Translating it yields CSASGQGHGGQPQHF.